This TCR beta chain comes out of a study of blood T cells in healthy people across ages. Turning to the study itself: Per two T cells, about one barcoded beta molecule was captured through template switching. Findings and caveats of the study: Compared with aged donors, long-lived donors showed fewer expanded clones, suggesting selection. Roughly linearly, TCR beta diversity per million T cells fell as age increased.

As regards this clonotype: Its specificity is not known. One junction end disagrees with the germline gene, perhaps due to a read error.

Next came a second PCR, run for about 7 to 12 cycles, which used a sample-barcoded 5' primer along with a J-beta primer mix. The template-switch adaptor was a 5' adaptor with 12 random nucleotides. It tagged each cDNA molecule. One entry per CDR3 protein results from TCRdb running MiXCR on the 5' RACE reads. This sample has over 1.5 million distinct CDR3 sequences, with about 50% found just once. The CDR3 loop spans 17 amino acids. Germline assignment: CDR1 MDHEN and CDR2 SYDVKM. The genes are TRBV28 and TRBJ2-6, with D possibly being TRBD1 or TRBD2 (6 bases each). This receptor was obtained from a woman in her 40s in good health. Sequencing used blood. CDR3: CASSLPTGRSGANVLTF. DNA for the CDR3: TGCGCCAGCAGTTTACCAACAGGGAGGTCAGGGGCCAACGTCCTGACTTTC.